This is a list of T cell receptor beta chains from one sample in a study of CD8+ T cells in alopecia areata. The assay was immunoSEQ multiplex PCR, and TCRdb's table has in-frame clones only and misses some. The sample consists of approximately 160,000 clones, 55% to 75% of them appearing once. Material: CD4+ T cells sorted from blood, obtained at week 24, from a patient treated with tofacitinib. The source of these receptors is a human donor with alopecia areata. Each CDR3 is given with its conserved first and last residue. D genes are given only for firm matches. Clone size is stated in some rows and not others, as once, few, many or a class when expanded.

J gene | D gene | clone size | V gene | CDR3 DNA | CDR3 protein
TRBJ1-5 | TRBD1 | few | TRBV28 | TGTGCCAGCAGTTCACCGACAGGGAGCAATCAGCCCCAGCATTTT | CASSSPTGSNQPQHF
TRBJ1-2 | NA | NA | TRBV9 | TGTGCCAGCAGCACTGGGACACGAACCTATGGCTACACCTTC | CASSTGTRTYGYTF
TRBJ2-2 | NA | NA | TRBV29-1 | TGCAGCGTTTTCATCACTCGTAACACCGGGGAGCTGTTTTTT | CSVFITRNTGELFF
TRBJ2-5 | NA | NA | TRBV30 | TGTGCCTGGAGTCTCCAGGAGACCCAGTACTTC | CAWSLQETQYF
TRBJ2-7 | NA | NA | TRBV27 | TGTGCCAGCAGTCGACCGACAGATCCCTACGAGCAGTACTTC | CASSRPTDPYEQYF
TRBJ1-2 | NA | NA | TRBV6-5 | TGTGCCAGCAGTTACTCGCCGCTGACAGTCTATGGCTACACCTTC | CASSYSPLTVYGYTF
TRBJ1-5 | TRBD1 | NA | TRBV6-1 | TGTGCCAGCAGTGTCGATGGGACAGGGGGGAATCAGCCCCAGCATTTT | CASSVDGTGGNQPQHF
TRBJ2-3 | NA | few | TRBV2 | TGTGCCAGCAGGGCTGCGGGCCGCACAGATACGCAGTATTTT | CASRAAGRTDTQYF
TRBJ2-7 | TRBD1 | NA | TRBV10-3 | TGTGCCATCAGTAAACAGGGGACGCTATACGAGCAGTACTTC | CAISKQGTLYEQYF
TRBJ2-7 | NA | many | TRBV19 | TGTGCCAGTAGTATGAGAAGGGGGTACGAGCAGTACTTC | CASSMRRGYEQYF
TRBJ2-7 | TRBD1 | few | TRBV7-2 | TGTGCCAGCAGCGCCGGACAGGGGACCTACGAGCAGTACTTC | CASSAGQGTYEQYF
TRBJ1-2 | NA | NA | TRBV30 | TGTGCCTGGAGTGTTTTACAGGGCGGAAGGGATGGCTACACCTTC | CAWSVLQGGRDGYTF
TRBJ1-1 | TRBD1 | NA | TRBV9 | TGTGCCAGCAGCGTAGGGACAGGGACGTTTGGGAACACTGAAGCTTTCTTT | CASSVGTGTFGNTEAFF
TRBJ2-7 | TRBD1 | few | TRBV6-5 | TGTGCCAGCCAGAACGGACAGGGCTACGAGCAGTACTTC | CASQNGQGYEQYF
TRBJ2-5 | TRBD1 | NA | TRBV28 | TGTGCCAGCAAACAGGGGCGCAGGGAGACCCAGTACTTC | CASKQGRRETQYF
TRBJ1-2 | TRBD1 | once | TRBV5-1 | TGCGCCAGCAGCAGACAGGGGGCTTACGGCTACACCTTC | CASSRQGAYGYTF
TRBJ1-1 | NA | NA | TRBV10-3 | TGTGCCATCAGTGAGGGGCGAAACACTGAAGCTTTCTTT | CAISEGRNTEAFF
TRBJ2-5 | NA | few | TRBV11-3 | TGTGCCAGCAGCTTTTCAGGGGAGACCCAGTACTTC | CASSFSGETQYF
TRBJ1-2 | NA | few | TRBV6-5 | TGTGCCAGCAGTTTTAGGGGGAACTATGGCTACACCTTC | CASSFRGNYGYTF
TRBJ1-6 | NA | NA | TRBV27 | TGTGCCAGCACCCGACAGATCTATAATTCACCCCTCCACTTT | CASTRQIYNSPLHF
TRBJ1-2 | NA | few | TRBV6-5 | TGTGCCAGCAGTCGGACAGCAGGGAGGCAGGGCTACACCTTC | CASSRTAGRQGYTF
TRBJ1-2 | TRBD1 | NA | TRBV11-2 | TGTGCCAGCAGGCCCCTCCGGGACAGGGGGCGAAGCTATGGCTACACCTTC | CASRPLRDRGRSYGYTF
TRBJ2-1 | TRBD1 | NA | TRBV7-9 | TGTGCCAGCAGCTGGACAGGGAATGAGCAGTTCTTC | CASSWTGNEQFF
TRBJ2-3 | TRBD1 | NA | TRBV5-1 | TGCGCCAGCAGCCTCACGACAGGGTCAGATACGCAGTATTTT | CASSLTTGSDTQYF
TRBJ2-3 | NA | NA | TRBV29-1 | TGCAGCGCTCCTATGGGGGGCACAGATACGCAGTATTTT | CSAPMGGTDTQYF
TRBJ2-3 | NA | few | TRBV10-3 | TGTGCCATCAGTGGGAAGGCCACAGATACGCAGTATTTT | CAISGKATDTQYF
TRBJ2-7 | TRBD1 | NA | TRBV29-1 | TGCAGCGTTGCGAGCATTCCGGGACAGTCTGTAGACGAGCAGTACTTC | CSVASIPGQSVDEQYF
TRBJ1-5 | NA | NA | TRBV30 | TGTGCCTGGAGCTCCCGTCTAAATCAGCCCCAGCATTTT | CAWSSRLNQPQHF
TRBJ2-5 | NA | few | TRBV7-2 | TGTGCCAGCAGCTTAGTTTTGCGGGGACAAGAGACCCAGTACTTC | CASSLVLRGQETQYF
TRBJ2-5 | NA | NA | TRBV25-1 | TGTGCCAGCACACCGACACCCTTCCAAGAGACCCAGTACTTC | CASTPTPFQETQYF
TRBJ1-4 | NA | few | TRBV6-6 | TGTGCCAGCAGTCCCGCCGGCTTGAATGAAAAACTGTTTTTT | CASSPAGLNEKLFF
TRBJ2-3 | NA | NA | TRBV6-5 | TGTGCCAGCAGATCCCCCAACGACAGGAGGCAGTATTTT | CASRSPNDRRQYF
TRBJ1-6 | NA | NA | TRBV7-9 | TGTGCCAGCAGCTTAAGTGCAGCGCTGAATTCACCCCTCCACTTT | CASSLSAALNSPLHF
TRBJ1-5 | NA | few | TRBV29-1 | TGCAGCGTTGTCCTAAGGGGGGGTAACAATCAGCCCCAGCATTTT | CSVVLRGGNNQPQHF
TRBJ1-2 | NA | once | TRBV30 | TGTGCCTGGAGCAGGGTTTGGGGCTACACCTTC | CAWSRVWGYTF
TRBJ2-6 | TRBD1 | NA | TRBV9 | TGTGCCAGCAGCGTAACGACAGGGTCAAGCTCTGGGGCCAACGTCCTGACTTTC | CASSVTTGSSSGANVLTF
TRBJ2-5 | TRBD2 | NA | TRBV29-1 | TGCAGCATCCGGGACTATGGAGGGACCCAGTACTTC | CSIRDYGGTQYF
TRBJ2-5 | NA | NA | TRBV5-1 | TGCGCCAGCAGCTTGGCTGGGACGTCCGAAGAGACCCAGTACTTC | CASSLAGTSEETQYF
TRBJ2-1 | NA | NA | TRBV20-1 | TGCAGTATCCTCTCCTACAATGAGCAGTTCTTC | CSILSYNEQFF
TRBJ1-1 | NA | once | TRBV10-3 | TGTGCCACCGGGGGAGCGGGACAGAACACTGAAGCTTTCTTT | CATGGAGQNTEAFF
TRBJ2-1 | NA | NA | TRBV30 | TGTGCCTGGACAGGGGATATCTACAATGAGCAGTTCTTC | CAWTGDIYNEQFF
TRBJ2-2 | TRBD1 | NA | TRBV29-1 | TGCAGCGTTGGACAGGGATCCGGGGAGCTGTTTTTT | CSVGQGSGELFF
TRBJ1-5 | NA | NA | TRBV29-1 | TGCAGCGTGGTGTCGGATCAGCCCCAGCATTTT | CSVVSDQPQHF
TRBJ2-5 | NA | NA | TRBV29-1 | TGCAGCGGCGCGGCGGGAAAGGAGACCCAGTACTTC | CSGAAGKETQYF
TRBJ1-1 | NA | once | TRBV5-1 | TGCGCCAGCAGCTTGGAGGGGGTAATGAACACTGAAGCTTTCTTT | CASSLEGVMNTEAFF
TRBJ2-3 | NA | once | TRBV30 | TGTGCCTTTCGTCCAGGCCCTAGCACAGATACGCAGTATTTT | CAFRPGPSTDTQYF
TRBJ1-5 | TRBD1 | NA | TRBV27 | TGTGCCAGCCGGGACAGCTCCAATCAGCCCCAGCATTTT | CASRDSSNQPQHF
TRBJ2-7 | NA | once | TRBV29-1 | TGCAGCGTTGAAGATAGGACAAACTCCTACGAGCAGTACTTC | CSVEDRTNSYEQYF